The subject of this entry is one T cell receptor (beta chain). The antigen remains unidentified. CDR3 size: 14 residues. V was trimmed by 1 base and J by 1 base, leaving 7 bases between them. Germline-derived CDR1 and CDR2 are SGHTA and FQGTGA. TCRdb fed the 5' RACE reads into MiXCR, producing one record per CDR3 protein. Among under 400,000 distinct CDR3 sequences listed, under 30% were seen once. This sample stems from a study of T-cell memory formation after mild COVID-19. Whole-study findings and limits: Contracting CD4+ clones sat mainly in CM and EM; CD8+ in EMRA. Unconfirmed was the SARS-CoV-2 specificity of second-wave clones that peaked on day 37. Cross-reactive memory apparently joined, as some responding clones appeared in pre-infection memory. Among clones contracting day 15 to 85, CD4/CD8 was balanced, whereas later expanders leaned CD4+.

The receptor was isolated from an adult woman who had mild COVID-19 (a few samples of this study predate the infection). Cell type and time point are not known. The sequenced sample was PBMCs or a T cell subset sorted from them (not recorded which). The chain has TRBV7-3 and TRBJ1-1; unclear D gene. CDR3 in amino acids: CASSLMGENTEAFF. In DNA, the CDR3 is TGTGCCAGCAGCTTAATGGGAGAGAACACTGAAGCTTTCTTT.